This T cell receptor (beta chain) was profiled in a study of tumor-infiltrating lymphocytes in primary liver carcinoma. Germline values: CDR1 MNHEY, CDR2 SVGEGT. Trimming shortened V by 4 bases and J by 0 bases, and 23 bases separated the two germline ends. The CDR3 consists of 19 residues. TCR beta cDNA was made from 450 to 500 ng total RNA with a constant-region primer. ARM-PCR, slightly modified, supplied the TCR beta libraries through three nested multiplex PCR rounds. The first two PCR rounds used TRBV1-TRBV30 primers with a Cbeta primer, approximately 10 cycles each. TCRdb redid the calling of the multiplex PCR reads with MiXCR, one entry per CDR3 protein. The profile shows fewer than 200,000 distinct CDR3 sequences, around four fifths of them singletons. Co-extracted RNA and DNA came from around 18-30 mg of unsorted bulk tissue.

The chain couples TRBV6-2 or TRBV6-3 to TRBJ2-3, with D perhaps matching TRBD1 or TRBD2 (6 bases each). The sequence derives from a man aged 40-55 years with primary liver carcinoma and hepatitis B virus infection. Material for sequencing was tumor tissue from primary liver carcinoma. The CDR3 bases are TGTGCCAGCAGTTCGAGACTAGTGGGGACAAATGCTAGCACAGATACGCAGTATTTT. This gives the protein CASSSRLVGTNASTDTQYF.